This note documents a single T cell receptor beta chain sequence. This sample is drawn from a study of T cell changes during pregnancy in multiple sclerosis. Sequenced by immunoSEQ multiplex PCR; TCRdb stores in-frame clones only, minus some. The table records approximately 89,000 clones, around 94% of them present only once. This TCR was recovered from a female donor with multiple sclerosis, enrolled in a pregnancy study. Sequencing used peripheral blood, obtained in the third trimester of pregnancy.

Here the CDR3 reads CASSQTRAQETQYF. Here the CDR3 DNA reads TGTGCCAGCAGCCAGACGCGGGCCCAAGAGACCCAGTACTTC. The rearrangement links TRBV7-6 to TRBJ2-5; tentative D call: TRBD2 (5 bases). Germline V gene data show CDR1 as SGHVS and CDR2 as FNYEAQ. The V gene lost 5 bases and the J gene lost 1 base, with 11 bases spanning the gap. The CDR3 is 14 amino acids. Combining the CDR3 with reference TRBV7-6 and TRBJ2-5 gives the whole variable domain GAGVSQSPRYKVTKRGQDVALRCDPISGHVSLYWYRQALGQGPEFLTYFNYEAQQDKSGLPNDRFSAERPEGSISTLTIQRTEQRDSAMYRCASSQTRAQETQYFGPGTRLLVL.